These 15 T cell receptor beta chains share one sample of origin, sequenced in a study of CD8 T cells in ankylosing spondylitis. Each CDR3 protein gets one entry after TCRdb re-called the 5' RACE reads with MiXCR. Of 650,000 to 800,000 distinct CDR3 sequences in the sample, roughly 19% were seen once. Findings and limits, study-wide: The study identified a TCR beta motif of several highly homologous variants that appeared characteristic of ankylosing spondylitis blood.

Their recognized antigens are unknown. The sequencing input was blood, either unsorted or a sorted T cell fraction (not recorded which). These receptors came from a male donor with ankylosing spondylitis.

With respect to this clonotype: Possible read error: a much larger clone is one base away. The chain uses TRBV10-3 and TRBJ1-5; tentative D call: TRBD1 (5 bases). This CDR3 is 15 amino acids long. V was pared by 3 bases and J by 7 bases, with 16 bases between. Germline lookup yields CDR1 ENHRY and CDR2 SYGVKD. The CDR3 spells CAISEGVGAWQPQHF. The CDR3 DNA reads TGTGCCATCAGTGAAGGGGTTGGGGCATGGCAGCCCCAGCATTTT.

This clonotype has just one count. The rearrangement joins TRBV14 to TRBJ2-1, with a possible D match to TRBD2 (6 bases). Germline loops: CDR1 SGHDN, CDR2 FVKESK. The CDR3 runs 15 residues. Trimming took off 3 bases at V and 12 bases at J, with 21 bases between the two ends. The CDR3 DNA follows: TGTGCCAGCAGCCATCTGGCGGGAAGGGGACGCGGGCAGTTCTTC. It encodes CASSHLAGRGRGQFF. The whole variable domain, remainder taken from reference TRBV14 and TRBJ2-1, is EAGVTQFPSHSVIEKGQTVTLRCDPISGHDNLYWYRRVMGKEIKFLLHFVKESKQDESGMPNNRFLAERTGGTYSTLKVQPAELEDSGVYFCASSHLAGRGRGQFFGPGTRLTVL.

This clonotype was picked up many times. The genes are TRBV29-1 and TRBJ2-1; 8 bases align to TRBD2. Germline V gives CDR1 SQVTM, CDR2 ANQGSEA. The V gene end was trimmed by 6 bases and the J gene end by 3 bases; junction bases not matched to a gene: 10. This CDR3 has 15 residues. CDR3 amino acids: CSVPRSGGIYNEQFF. The DNA of the CDR3 is TGCAGCGTCCCGAGGAGCGGGGGAATCTACAATGAGCAGTTCTTC.

This clonotype was found a few times. The rearrangement joins TRBV12-3 or TRBV12-4 to TRBJ1-5, with D possibly TRBD1 on 6 matching bases. The V and J ends lost 6 bases and 0 bases respectively, with 12 bases between them. The CDR3 loop spans 15 amino acids. The CDR3 is CASSQRTDSNQPQHF. In DNA, the CDR3 is TGTGCCAGCAGCCAACGGACAGATAGCAATCAGCCCCAGCATTTT.

This clonotype has more than one count but fewer than ten. The gene calls are TRBV5-1 and TRBJ2-3, with D uncertain. V gave up 3 bases and J gave up 6 bases, with 8 bases separating them. The CDR3 has 12 residues. Germline V gene sequence: CDR1 SGHRS, CDR2 YFSETQ. The CDR3 DNA reads TGCGCCAGCAGCTGGCGCAGGGATACGCAGTATTTT. Its translation: CASSWRRDTQYF.

This clonotype was detected many times. The genes are TRBV27 and TRBJ2-7, with D uncertain. V dropped 11 bases and J dropped 6 bases, with 20 bases sitting between them. Germline V gene lookup returns CDR1 MNHEY and CDR2 SMNVEV (reference sequence). This CDR3 is 13 amino acids long. Here the CDR3 reads CALSDQNPREQYF. DNA for the CDR3: TGTGCCCTCTCCGACCAGAATCCACGCGAGCAGTACTTC.

This clonotype was observed a few times. The chain joins TRBV5-1 to TRBJ1-2; 7 bases are a match to TRBD1. The germline gives CDR1 SGHRS, CDR2 YFSETQ. This CDR3 contains 15 residues. V was pared by 4 bases and J by 1 base, with 7 bases of the junction left unmatched. CDR3: CASSGTGTVNYGYTF. Written as DNA, the CDR3 is TGCGCCAGCAGCGGAACCGGGACAGTTAACTATGGCTACACCTTC.

The J gene is TRBJ2-5, the V gene TRBV21-1; the table's D call, TRBD2, was not checked against the DNA. TRBV21-1 is a documented pseudogene. This CDR3 has 17 residues. CDR3 protein: CASSPPTRTSLQETQYF. As DNA, the CDR3 is TGTGCCAGCAGCCCCCCTACTAGGACTAGCTTACAAGAGACCCAGTACTTC.

The chain is built from TRBV27 and TRBJ1-2, with D maybe TRBD1 (5 bases). The CDR3 consists of 17 residues. The germline gives CDR1 MNHEY, CDR2 SMNVEV (reference sequence). V dropped 5 bases and J dropped 1 base, with 20 bases sitting between them. CDR3 sequence: CASSASQGGFFNYGYTF. Here the CDR3 DNA reads TGTGCCAGCAGTGCCTCCCAGGGAGGTTTCTTTAACTATGGCTACACCTTC.

Ten or more counts support this clonotype. This rearrangement joins TRBV12-3 or TRBV12-4 to TRBJ1-5; D gene ambiguous. There are 15 residues in the CDR3. Trimming left V 1 base short and J 2 bases short, with 9 bases between. The CDR3 DNA reads as TGTGCCAGCAGTTTAGGGACCCAGGGCAATCAGCCCCAGCATTTT. Translated, it gives CASSLGTQGNQPQHF.

The gene calls are TRBV12-3 or TRBV12-4 and TRBJ2-5; D perhaps matches TRBD1 (5 bases). The CDR3 loop spans 13 amino acids. The V end lost 5 bases, the J end lost 3 bases, and 10 bases lay between the germline ends. For the CDR3, the DNA is TGTGCCAGCAGTCCTGACAGTAAAGAGACCCAGTACTTC. Amino acid sequence: CASSPDSKETQYF.

This clonotype has only a few counts. The V gene is TRBV6-6, the J gene TRBJ2-7; D is possibly TRBD1 (7 bases). Germline CDR1 is MNHNY and CDR2 is SVGAGI (reference sequence). The CDR3 extends over 13 amino acids. Trimming pared 7 bases from V and 1 base from J, leaving 11 bases between. This CDR3 reads CASTAGQSYEQYF. CDR3 DNA: TGTGCCAGCACCGCGGGACAGTCCTACGAGCAGTACTTC.

Remarks on this clonotype: One end of the junction is discordant with germline, which a read error may explain. The V call is TRBV20-1, the J call TRBJ2-1; D perhaps matches TRBD1 (5 bases). The CDR3 is 13 amino acids. Germline CDR1 reads DFQATT; CDR2 reads SNEGSKA (reference sequence). The CDR3 DNA reads as TGCAGTGCTCCCAGGGTCGTGGGGTCGAATATTATCTTC. It specifies CSAPRVVGSNIIF.

V usage is TRBV7-2 and J usage is TRBJ2-7; 7 nucleotides line up with TRBD2. V lost 2 bases and J lost 4; bases outside the gene matches: 5. The V gene's germline CDR1 is SGHTA and CDR2 FQGNSA. The length of the CDR3 is 14 residues. The CDR3 here is CASSLFGLEYEQYF. As DNA, the CDR3 is TGTGCCAGCAGCTTATTTGGACTAGAGTACGAGCAGTACTTC.

This clonotype was seen a handful of times. The V and J genes are TRBV4-1 and TRBJ2-7; no definite D call. V was cut by 0 bases and J by 6 bases, with 9 bases left in between. The germline V gene encodes CDR1 MGHRA and CDR2 YSYEKL. The CDR3 has 13 amino acids. The CDR3, as DNA: TGCGCCAGCAGCCAAGAAGGCAGGTTCGAGCAGTACTTC. It yields the protein CASSQEGRFEQYF.